The entry below describes one T cell receptor (beta chain). This sample is drawn from a study of PD-1 blockade in classical Hodgkin lymphoma. Time point given: newly diagnosed, previously untreated cHL patient sample. Magnetic negative selection was used to purify CD4+ T cells from thawed PBMCs. Comparison relied on PBMCs that came from newly diagnosed, untreated classical Hodgkin lymphoma. Clones were read by immunoSEQ multiplex PCR, and TCRdb kept only the in-frame ones, dropping some. The profile shows tens of thousands of clones, 88% of them singletons. V lost 4 bases to trimming and J lost 2 bases, with 12 bases between them. The V gene's germline CDR1 is SNHLY and CDR2 FYNNEI. The CDR3 covers 15 residues.

Sequenced sample: CD4+ T cells from blood. The sequence came from a human donor with classical Hodgkin lymphoma. This rearrangement joins TRBV2 to TRBJ1-5, with D possibly being TRBD1 (5 bases). CDR3 in DNA: TGTGCCAGCAGTGCCCAGGGCCAGGGCAATCAGCCCCAGCATTTT. Protein: CASSAQGQGNQPQHF. The entire variable domain, with the rest obtained from reference TRBV2 and TRBJ1-5, is as follows: EPEVTQTPSHQVTQMGQEVILRCVPISNHLYFYWYRQILGQKVEFLVSFYNNEISEKSEIFDDQFSVERPDGSNFTLKIRSTKLEDSAMYFCASSAQGQGNQPQHFGDGTRLSIL.